These 5 T cell receptor beta chains were all obtained from the same sample, sequenced in a study of CD8+ T cells in alopecia areata listed by TCRdb under 2018. The library was made by the immunoSEQ multiplex PCR assay. RNA was extracted from all samples and reverse transcribed into cDNA, which served as template for TCR sequencing. TCRdb provides this immuneACCESS table in a form limited to in-frame rearrangements. Some clones are lacking; in checked studies, under half of them reflect an unresolved V gene, and why the rest are absent is not known. A total of around 270,000 clones appear in this sample, more than 45% of them only once. The top ten clonotypes cover 1.8% of the sample. The time point label here, explained by the study, means: 24 weeks on oral tofacitinib. According to the study, the label for this sample's treatment or condition signals: oral pan-JAK inhibitor, 5-10 mg twice daily.

The source material was CD4+ T cells sorted from blood, sampled at week 24, from a patient treated with tofacitinib. The receptors were gathered from a human donor with alopecia areata.

A few counts support this clone. The chain joins TRBV7-9 to TRBJ2-7; a weak D match, TRBD2 (6 bases). V was trimmed by 3 bases and J by 0 bases, leaving 9 bases between them. Germline CDR1 SEHNR, CDR2 FQNEAQ (reference sequence). CDR3 length equals 14 residues. In nucleotides, the CDR3 is TGTGCCAGCAGCTTCGGGACTGACTCCTACGAGCAGTACTTC. Protein: CASSFGTDSYEQYF. Looking up the rest from reference TRBV7-9 and TRBJ2-7 gives the full variable domain: DTGVSQNPRHKITKRGQNVTFRCDPISEHNRLYWYRQTLGQGPEFLTYFQNEAQLEKSRLLSDRFSAERPKGSFSTLEIQRTEQGDSAMYLCASSFGTDSYEQYFGPGTRLTVT.

The J gene is TRBJ1-5, the V gene TRBV5-1; the match to TRBD1 covers 7 bases. This CDR3 has 14 residues. V lost 4 bases and J lost 0; bases outside the gene matches: 1. In germline, CDR1 is SGHRS, CDR2 YFSETQ. CDR3 protein: CASSQGDSNQPQHF. CDR3 nucleotides: TGCGCCAGCAGCCAGGGGGATAGCAATCAGCCCCAGCATTTT.

In its sample, this clone was seen a few times. This rearrangement joins TRBV7-9 to TRBJ2-5; no clear D gene. The CDR3 is made up of 15 amino acids. Trimming took 5 bases from V and 2 from J, leaving 15 bases between them. Germline CDR1 reads SEHNR; CDR2 reads FQNEAQ (reference sequence). The CDR3 spells CASSLGPSRQETQYF. For the CDR3, the DNA is TGTGCCAGCAGCCTTGGCCCCTCAAGGCAAGAGACCCAGTACTTC.

V is TRBV29-1 and J is TRBJ2-7; 9 nucleotides match TRBD1. The CDR3 contains 16 residues. Germline V lookup: CDR1 SQVTM, CDR2 ANQGSEA. J was trimmed by 1 base and V by 1 base; bases with no gene match: 8. The CDR3 loop reads CSVEGSPGTGSYEQYF. Here the CDR3 DNA reads TGCAGCGTTGAAGGGTCTCCCGGGACAGGGTCCTACGAGCAGTACTTC.

This clone was detected once. The genes are TRBV5-1 and TRBJ2-3; D remains ambiguous. The CDR3 is made up of 15 amino acids. The V gene lost 5 bases and the J gene lost 2 bases, with 15 bases spanning the gap. Germline lookup yields CDR1 SGHRS and CDR2 YFSETQ. The CDR3 sequence: CASRNQAPITDTQYF. The CDR3 DNA reads as TGCGCCAGCAGGAATCAGGCTCCTATCACAGATACGCAGTATTTT.